This TCR beta chain was identified in a study of blood T cells in healthy people across ages. Using a J-beta primer mix together with a sample-barcoded 5' primer, a second PCR was run for 7 to 11 cycles. TCRdb recomputed calls from the 5' RACE reads with MiXCR, one row per CDR3 protein. The sample holds some 760,000 distinct CDR3 sequences, roughly 25% seen once. Germline assignment: CDR1 SQVTM and CDR2 ANQGSEA. This CDR3 is built from 10 residues. Trimming took 4 bases from V and 6 from J, leaving 4 bases between them. This same sample was also part of a study on T cells of mothers and their children.

This TCR was recovered from a boy aged 10-17 years in good health. The specimen sequenced was blood. This chain links TRBV29-1 with TRBJ1-5; D is unclear. The CDR3 DNA reads as TGCAGCGTTGGGTCTCAGCCCCAGCATTTT. As protein: CSVGSQPQHF. Variable domain in full (rest from reference TRBV29-1 and TRBJ1-5): SAVISQKPSRDICQRGTSLTIQCQVDSQVTMMFWYRQQPGQSLTLIATANQGSEATYESGFVIDKFPISRPNLTFSTLTVSNMSPEDSSIYLCSVGSQPQHFGDGTRLSIL.